This TCR beta chain was recorded in a study of blood T cell repertoires in COVID-19. TCRdb's table, derived via immunoSEQ multiplex PCR, lists solely in-frame clones and lacks some. The profile shows around 250,000 clones, roughly nine tenths of them singletons. In this sample, this clone turned up a few times. CDR1 SEHNR and CDR2 FQNEAQ come from the germline V gene (reference sequence). CDR3 length equals 14 residues. J was trimmed by 8 bases and V by 6 bases; bases with no gene match: 9. The sample consisted of PBMCs or T cells enriched from blood (not recorded which). The chain joins TRBV7-9 to TRBJ1-1; 10 nucleotides agree with TRBD1. This TCR derives from a human donor in a cohort exposed to, infected with or recovered from COVID-19 (not recorded which). The donor label of this sample is uncertain. The CDR3 sequence: CASSSRDRGSEAFF. CDR3 nucleotides: TGTGCCAGCAGTAGCCGGGACAGGGGCTCCGAAGCTTTCTTT.